This T cell receptor (beta chain) was sequenced during a study of blood T cell repertoires in COVID-19. The overall study: Acute and convalescent COVID-19 specimens originated in the United States, Italy and Spain. PBMCs, B-cell-depleted T cells, or T cells were the source of the cDNA or gDNA that made up the material.

Authors' data handling: Amplified reference gene primers provided the basis for estimating nucleated cell counts. Sequenced by immunoSEQ multiplex PCR; TCRdb stores in-frame clones only, minus some. V, J and clone size reflect that table, while D and trimming were determined from the DNA. The table includes 40,000 to 50,000 clones, about 88% detected once. V lost 9 bases and J 6 bases, leaving 9 bases between the germline ends. This CDR3 contains 11 residues. The germline CDR1 and CDR2 sequences are SNHLY and FYNNEI. The chain combines TRBV2 with TRBJ2-1, with D unclear. This receptor was taken from a human donor in a cohort sampled during active COVID-19. The sample comprised peripheral blood. CDR3 protein: CASAGFNEQFF. The CDR3 nucleotides are TGTGCCAGTGCCGGGTTCAATGAGCAGTTCTTC.